This T cell receptor (beta chain) was recovered during a study of PD-1 blockade in mismatch repair-deficient tumors. About the research overall: Enrolled 2013-2016, patients had progressing, pretreated mismatch repair-deficient cancers of approximately 13 types. Regarding the study as a whole: After pembrolizumab, tumor-resident clones rose rapidly, then generally contracted before radiologic responses.

This CDR3 is 16 amino acids long. V lost 0 bases and J lost 5; bases outside the gene matches: 5. Germline CDR1 and CDR2: SGHNT and YYREEE (reference sequence). PCR or immunohistochemistry showed mismatch repair deficiency in every enrolled patient. TCRs were sequenced from a few patients responding to pembrolizumab. The repertoire was sequenced with immunoSEQ multiplex PCR; TCRdb's copy has only in-frame clones and lacks some. The table lists about 68,000 clones, more than 75% of them singletons, with over 4.5% in the top ten. As to this clone: Its antigen is unknown.

The sequence was obtained from an adult with mismatch repair-deficient cancer. The sample consisted of peripheral blood, taken 2 weeks after starting pembrolizumab. The rearrangement uses TRBV5-4 and TRBJ2-5, with 12 bases aligning to TRBD2. The CDR3 nucleotides read TGTGCCAGCAGCTTGGGACTAGCGGGAGTTGGGGAGACCCAGTACTTC. Its translation is CASSLGLAGVGETQYF.